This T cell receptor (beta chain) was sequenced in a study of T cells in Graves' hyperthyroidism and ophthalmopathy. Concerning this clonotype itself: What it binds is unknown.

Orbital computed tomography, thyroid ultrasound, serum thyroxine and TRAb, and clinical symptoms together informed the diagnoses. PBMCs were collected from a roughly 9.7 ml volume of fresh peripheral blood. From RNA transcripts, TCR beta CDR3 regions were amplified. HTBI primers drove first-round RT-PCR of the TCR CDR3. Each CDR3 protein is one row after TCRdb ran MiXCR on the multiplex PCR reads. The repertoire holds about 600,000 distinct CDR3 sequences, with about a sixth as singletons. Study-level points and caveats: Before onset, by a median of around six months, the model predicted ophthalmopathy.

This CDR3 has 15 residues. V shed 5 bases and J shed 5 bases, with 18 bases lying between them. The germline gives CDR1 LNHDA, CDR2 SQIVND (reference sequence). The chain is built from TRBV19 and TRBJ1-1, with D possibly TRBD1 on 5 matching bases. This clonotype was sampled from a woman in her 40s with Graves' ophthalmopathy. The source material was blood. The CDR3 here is CASSFLITRGTEAFF. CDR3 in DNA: TGTGCCAGTAGTTTTCTTATTACAAGGGGTACTGAAGCTTTCTTT.